These T cell receptor beta chains were read from a single sample in a study of a mutant IDH1 vaccine in newly diagnosed glioma. Sequencing was performed with immunoSEQ multiplex PCR; in TCRdb, only in-frame clones are kept and a portion is missing. The data contain tens of thousands of clones, roughly 70% of them singletons. The antigens for these receptors are not known. Here the sequenced sample was PBMCs, taken from a glioma patient whose treatment included an IDH1 peptide vaccine. Every receptor here comes from a man aged 35-49 years with glioma. CDR3s include the opening cysteine and the closing phenylalanine or tryptophan. D genes are given only for firm matches. The listing skips clone size in some rows; elsewhere it reads once, few, many or a size class.

.,TRBV4-2,.,TRBJ2-3,TGTGCCAGCAGCCAAGAGGTCTCTAGCGTAGGGTATTTT,CASSQEVSSVGYF
TRBD1,TRBV2,.,TRBJ2-1,TGTGCCAGCAGTGCCACAGGGGGTGAGAATGAGCAGTTCTTC,CASSATGGENEQFF
.,TRBV5-8,few,TRBJ2-1,TGTGCCAGCAGTCCCCTCGGGCTCGATGAGCAGTTCTTC,CASSPLGLDEQFF
.,TRBV6-6,few,TRBJ1-1,TGTGCCAGCACGACTGAAGCTTTCTTT,CASTTEAFF
.,TRBV5-1,.,TRBJ2-5,TGCGCCAGCAGCTTGGCGAGGGCCGCGGAGACCCAGTACTTC,CASSLARAAETQYF
TRBD2,TRBV5-1,.,TRBJ2-1,TGCGCCAGCACCAATGGGGGAGGGGACGGTGAGCAGTTCTTC,CASTNGGGDGEQFF
TRBD2,TRBV18,.,TRBJ2-2,TGTGCCAGCTCACCGGCCGGTGGAAGCGGGAGAACCGGGGAGCTGTTTTTT,CASSPAGGSGRTGELFF
.,TRBV6-1,.,TRBJ2-3,TGTGCCAGCAGTGAAGCCTACAGGGATACGCAGTATTTT,CASSEAYRDTQYF
.,TRBV4-3,.,TRBJ2-1,TGCGCCAGCAGCCAGAGCCCTAGGGGTAATGAGCAGTTCTTC,CASSQSPRGNEQFF
.,TRBV7-8,.,TRBJ1-2,TGTGCCAGCAGCTCACACCGGACAGAGGCTAACTATGGCTACACCTTC,CASSSHRTEANYGYTF
TRBD1,TRBV6-1,.,TRBJ1-2,TGTGCCAGCACCTTAGACAGGGGGGGAGGCTACACCTTC,CASTLDRGGGYTF
TRBD1,TRBV19,.,TRBJ1-2,TGTGCCAGTAGGCGACAGGGAGGGGGCTATGGCTACACCTTC,CASRRQGGGYGYTF
.,TRBV19,few,TRBJ1-5,TGTGCCAGTAGTAGGACAGCATTCAATCAGCCCCAGCATTTT,CASSRTAFNQPQHF
.,TRBV6-1,.,TRBJ2-1,TGTGCCAGTGGACTTTACAATGAGCAGTTCTTC,CASGLYNEQFF
.,TRBV6-5,few,TRBJ1-2,TGTGCCAGCAGTTACTCCTTAGGGGAATCCTATGGCTACACCTTC,CASSYSLGESYGYTF
.,TRBV13,few,TRBJ1-1,TGTGCCAGCAGCACTGGGAGGGACGCTGAAGCTTTCTTT,CASSTGRDAEAFF
.,TRBV7-9,medium-sized,TRBJ1-5,TGTGCCAGCAGTCAGGGCGGTTCGACCGCCCTAGATAGCAATCAGCCCCAGCATTTT,CASSQGGSTALDSNQPQHF
.,TRBV15,once,TRBJ1-5,TGTGCCACCGCGGGTCCCAATCAGCCCCAGCATTTT,CATAGPNQPQHF
.,TRBV11-2,.,TRBJ2-7,TGTGCCAGCAGCTTAGGTTTAACCTACGAGCAGTACTTC,CASSLGLTYEQYF
TRBD1,TRBV18,.,TRBJ1-3,TGTGCCAGCTCACCTGCCGGACAGGGGGCATCGGGTGGAAACACCATATATTTT,CASSPAGQGASGGNTIYF
.,TRBV4-1,few,TRBJ2-4,TGCGCCAGCAGCCAGATGGGGTTCCTAGACCCGAACATTCAGTACTTC,CASSQMGFLDPNIQYF
TRBD1,TRBV19,.,TRBJ1-1,TGTGCCAGTAGTAAAGGGACAGGGATGGACACTGAAGCTTTCTTT,CASSKGTGMDTEAFF
TRBD2,TRBV6-4,.,TRBJ2-3,TGTGCCAGCGGGGAGACTAGCGGGAGTGGTGGCACAGATACGCAGTATTTT,CASGETSGSGGTDTQYF
TRBD2,TRBV13,few,TRBJ2-3,TGTGCCAGCAGCTTGGGGCTAGCGGGAGGTGCGGCAGATACGCAGTATTTT,CASSLGLAGGAADTQYF
TRBD1,TRBV27,.,TRBJ1-2,TGTGCCAGCAGTCGGGACAGGGGGTTAGTGGGTGGCTACACCTTC,CASSRDRGLVGGYTF
TRBD2,TRBV15,.,TRBJ2-3,TGTGCCACCAGCAGAGGGGCTAGCGGGAGGGCCTTCGCGACAGATACGCAGTATTTT,CATSRGASGRAFATDTQYF
.,TRBV5-1,.,TRBJ1-5,TGCGCCAGCAGCTTGTATTCAGGGTTGGAACAGCCCCAGCATTTT,CASSLYSGLEQPQHF
TRBD1,TRBV4-1,once,TRBJ1-3,TGCGCCAGCAGCCAAGAGGGGACAGGCGTTGGAAACACCATATATTTT,CASSQEGTGVGNTIYF
.,TRBV5-6,.,TRBJ1-1,TGTGCCAGCAGCCGAGGAAATATGAACACTGAAGCTTTCTTT,CASSRGNMNTEAFF
.,TRBV19,.,TRBJ2-2,TGTGCCAGTAGTCTGGTGGGAGGTGCCGGGGAGCTGTTTTTT,CASSLVGGAGELFF
.,TRBV11-2,.,TRBJ2-7,TGTGCCAGCAGCTTATCCGGAAACTCCTACGAGCAGTACTTC,CASSLSGNSYEQYF
.,TRBV7-9,once,TRBJ2-1,TGTGCCAGCAGCCCGGGGTATGAGCAGTTCTTC,CASSPGYEQFF
.,TRBV19,.,TRBJ2-1,TGTGCCAGTAGTGGACTGTACAATGAGCAGTTCTTC,CASSGLYNEQFF
TRBD1,TRBV11-2,.,TRBJ1-1,TGTGCCAGCAGCTTAGGGAGGTACAGGGGGAGCTACACTGAAGCTTTCTTT,CASSLGRYRGSYTEAFF
.,TRBV19,.,TRBJ2-3,TGTGCCAGTAGTTCTAGGGGAGCAGATACGCAGTATTTT,CASSSRGADTQYF
.,TRBV9,once,TRBJ2-7,TGTGCCAGCAGCGAGGGGATAGGAACCGAGCAGTACTTC,CASSEGIGTEQYF
.,TRBV19,.,TRBJ2-5,TGTGCCAGTAACATGGGCCGCCAAGAGACCCAGTACTTC,CASNMGRQETQYF
TRBD1,TRBV5-1,.,TRBJ2-7,TGCGCCAGCAGCTCGCGACAGGGCCCTTCAGGCGAGCAGTACTTC,CASSSRQGPSGEQYF
TRBD1,TRBV28,.,TRBJ1-2,TGTGCCAGCAGTAAACCGCCGGGACAGGATGGCTACACCTTC,CASSKPPGQDGYTF
.,TRBV30,.,TRBJ1-5,TGTGCCTGGAGTGCCTACAGCAATCAGCCCCAGCATTTT,CAWSAYSNQPQHF
.,TRBV5-1,once,TRBJ1-2,TGCGCCAGCAGCTTGGAGGGGACGTATGGCTACACCTTC,CASSLEGTYGYTF
.,TRBV27,.,TRBJ2-1,TGTGCCACTCGGGGAGCGGTGTCCTACAATGAGCAGTTCTTC,CATRGAVSYNEQFF
TRBD2,TRBV7-6,.,TRBJ2-2,TGTGCCAGCAGCTGGACTAGCGGGAGTTCCGGGGAGCTGTTTTTT,CASSWTSGSSGELFF
.,TRBV28,.,TRBJ1-2,TGTGCCAGCAGTTTCTCCGGGTCGACGGACGGATACGGCTACACCTTC,CASSFSGSTDGYGYTF
TRBD1,TRBV9,.,TRBJ1-2,TGTGCCAGCAGCGTAGCACCAGGGGGCGACTATGGCTACACCTTC,CASSVAPGGDYGYTF
.,TRBV19,.,TRBJ1-1,TGTGCCAGTAGTACCGGACAGTTCATGAACACTGAAGCTTTCTTT,CASSTGQFMNTEAFF